A selection of T cell receptor beta chains follows, all from one sample in a study of siplizumab effects on memory and regulatory T cells. TCRdb's table, derived via immunoSEQ multiplex PCR, lists solely in-frame clones and lacks some. The sample consists of 120,000 or so clones, 80% to 95% of them appearing once. Sequencing was performed on CD4+ T cells sorted from blood. The receptors come from a human donor in good health. The CDR3 runs from the conserved cysteine through the conserved F or W. The D gene is left open where the match is weak. A row's size may be missing; if present it is once, few, many or a size class.

TRBV6-1	TRBD1	once	TRBJ1-1	CASSSLTGVNTEAFF	TGTGCCAGCAGTTCGCTGACAGGGGTCAACACTGAAGCTTTCTTT
TRBV7-9	-	-	TRBJ2-1	CASSLVEGGEQFF	TGTGCCAGCAGCTTAGTTGAGGGCGGTGAGCAGTTCTTC
TRBV5-1	-	few	TRBJ1-1	CASSTNTEAFF	TGCGCCAGCAGCACGAACACTGAAGCTTTCTTT
TRBV27	-	-	TRBJ1-6	CASMQGPSSYNSPLHF	TGTGCCAGCATGCAGGGGCCAAGCTCCTATAATTCACCCCTCCACTTT
TRBV5-5	-	-	TRBJ1-5	CASSTLTGFNQPQHF	TGTGCCAGCAGCACCCTAACAGGGTTCAATCAGCCCCAGCATTTT
TRBV11-2	-	-	TRBJ1-6	CASSLADRSSPLHF	TGTGCCAGCAGCTTAGCCGACAGGTCTTCACCCCTCCACTTT
TRBV6-5	-	-	TRBJ2-7	CASSYTRQDEQYF	TGTGCCAGCAGTTACACCCGACAAGACGAGCAGTACTTC
TRBV19	-	-	TRBJ2-1	CASSPGTSQREQFF	TGTGCCAGTAGTCCTGGGACCTCCCAGCGGGAGCAGTTCTTC
TRBV5-1	-	-	TRBJ1-1	CASSWGAGNTEAFF	TGCGCCAGCAGCTGGGGGGCGGGGAACACTGAAGCTTTCTTT
TRBV20-1	-	-	TRBJ2-7	CSAERAGEQYF	TGCAGTGCAGAGCGGGCGGGCGAGCAGTACTTC
TRBV4-1	TRBD1	-	TRBJ2-2	CASSSGQLGTGELFF	TGCGCCAGCAGCTCGGGACAGTTGGGAACCGGGGAGCTGTTTTTT
TRBV15	-	-	TRBJ2-7	CATSRSRDHEQYF	TGTGCCACCAGCAGGAGCAGGGACCACGAGCAGTACTTC
TRBV19	-	once	TRBJ1-5	CASSIGFQGGQPQHF	TGTGCCAGTAGTATAGGGTTCCAGGGAGGCCAGCCCCAGCATTTT
TRBV28	-	-	TRBJ1-3	CASSLIHIRAGNTIYF	TGTGCCAGCAGTTTAATCCACATCAGAGCTGGAAACACCATATATTTT
TRBV18	-	-	TRBJ1-1	CASSRGNTEAFF	TGTGCCAGCTCAAGGGGGAACACTGAAGCTTTCTTT
TRBV6-5	-	-	TRBJ1-5	CASTLRGFSNQPQHF	TGTGCCAGCACCCTAAGGGGATTTAGCAATCAGCCCCAGCATTTT
TRBV5-1	TRBD2	-	TRBJ2-1	CASARGGSYNEQFF	TGCGCCAGCGCCCGGGGCGGGAGTTACAATGAGCAGTTCTTC
TRBV6-5	-	-	TRBJ2-3	CASSEAGTDTQYF	TGCGCCAGCAGTGAAGCGGGCACAGATACGCAGTATTTT
TRBV2	TRBD1	-	TRBJ1-1	CASSEGPGQKAFF	TGTGCCAGCAGTGAAGGACCGGGACAGAAAGCTTTCTTT
TRBV7-7	-	once	TRBJ1-5	CASSPNVNQPQHF	TGTGCTAGCAGCCCGAACGTCAATCAGCCCCAGCATTTT
TRBV15	-	-	TRBJ1-1	CATKKPGAVNTEAFF	TGTGCCACCAAAAAACCGGGGGCGGTGAACACTGAAGCTTTCTTT
TRBV5-4	-	-	TRBJ2-7	CASSLGAGVRNEQYF	TGTGCCAGCAGCTTGGGGGCAGGGGTAAGGAACGAGCAGTACTTC
TRBV5-6	TRBD1	few	TRBJ2-5	CASSPPGTGVRETQYF	TGTGCCAGCAGCCCGCCTGGGACAGGGGTTAGGGAGACCCAGTACTTC
TRBV5-1	-	-	TRBJ1-1	CASSLAITVNTEAFF	TGCGCCAGCAGCTTGGCCATTACGGTGAACACTGAAGCTTTCTTT
TRBV7-9	TRBD2	-	TRBJ2-1	CASSLRLAGYSYNEQFF	TGTGCCAGCAGCTTAAGGCTAGCGGGGTACTCCTACAATGAGCAGTTCTTC
TRBV9	-	-	TRBJ2-2	CASSGTNFYGELFF	TGTGCCAGCAGCGGGACCAACTTCTACGGGGAGCTGTTTTTT
TRBV7-8	-	-	TRBJ1-5	CASSLSPRWNQPQHF	TGTGCCAGCAGCTTAAGTCCCCGATGGAATCAGCCCCAGCATTTT
TRBV5-6	-	-	TRBJ1-1	CASSPRRVNTEAFF	TGTGCCAGCAGCCCCCGCAGGGTGAACACTGAAGCTTTCTTT
TRBV18	TRBD1	-	TRBJ2-7	CASSPSGQGGRTYEQYF	TGTGCCAGCTCACCATCGGGACAGGGGGGACGGACCTACGAGCAGTACTTC
TRBV5-1	-	-	TRBJ2-7	CASSRGLGEQYF	TGCGCCAGCAGCCGGGGCCTGGGAGAGCAGTACTTC
TRBV10-2	-	-	TRBJ2-7	CASAREGDEQYF	TGCGCCAGCGCCCGTGAGGGGGACGAGCAGTACTTC
TRBV6-5	TRBD1	-	TRBJ2-7	CASSARDRGSHEQYF	TGTGCCAGCAGTGCGAGGGACAGGGGGTCCCACGAGCAGTACTTC
TRBV6-1	TRBD2	once	TRBJ2-3	CASSSSGRVTDTQYF	TGTGCCAGCAGTTCTAGCGGGAGGGTCACAGATACGCAGTATTTT
TRBV5-6	TRBD1	-	TRBJ1-5	CASSPRQGLNQPQHF	TGTGCCAGCAGCCCCCGACAGGGATTAAATCAGCCCCAGCATTTT
TRBV25-1	-	-	TRBJ2-3	CASSEYWGSTTDTQYF	TGTGCCAGCAGTGAATATTGGGGAAGCACAACAGATACGCAGTATTTT
TRBV5-5	TRBD1	-	TRBJ2-7	CASSPPPPDRVYEQYF	TGTGCCAGCAGCCCCCCCCCTCCGGACAGGGTCTACGAGCAGTACTTC
TRBV7-3	TRBD1	-	TRBJ1-1	CASSFTGGTEAFF	TGTGCCAGCAGCTTCACAGGGGGGACTGAAGCTTTCTTT
TRBV2	-	-	TRBJ2-7	CASRGPTVSSYEQYF	TGTGCCAGCAGGGGACCGACGGTTAGCTCCTACGAGCAGTACTTC
TRBV9	-	-	TRBJ2-5	CASSVGSGSGETQYF	TGTGCCAGCAGCGTAGGATCCGGGAGTGGGGAGACCCAGTACTTC
TRBV5-6	-	-	TRBJ1-4	CASSSGFTNEKLFF	TGTGCCAGCAGTTCCGGGTTCACTAATGAAAAACTGTTTTTT
TRBV19	-	-	TRBJ1-6	CASNQQGRNSPLHF	TGTGCCAGTAACCAACAGGGTAGGAATTCACCCCTCCACTTT
TRBV5-4	TRBD1	-	TRBJ1-1	CASSPLQGGNTEAFF	TGTGCCAGCAGTCCGCTCCAGGGGGGGAACACTGAAGCTTTCTTT
TRBV19	-	-	TRBJ2-3	CASSLTGLEGQYF	TGTGCCAGTAGCCTAACAGGGTTGGAAGGGCAGTATTTT
TRBV11-3	-	once	TRBJ2-3	CASSLGGTQYF	TGTGCCAGCAGCCTGGGTGGTACGCAGTATTTT
TRBV10-1	-	few	TRBJ1-1	CASSPRSDTEAFF	TGCGCCAGCAGTCCCAGGTCCGACACTGAAGCTTTCTTT
TRBV29-1	TRBD1	once	TRBJ1-1	CSVAYRGTRGTEAFF	TGCAGCGTAGCCTACAGGGGAACGCGAGGGACTGAAGCTTTCTTT
TRBV2	TRBD1	-	TRBJ1-2	CASRSTGIIDGYTF	TGTGCCAGCAGATCGACAGGGATCATCGATGGCTACACCTTC
TRBV7-9	-	-	TRBJ1-1	CASSFSRLTGAYF	TGTGCCAGCAGCTTTTCAAGGCTGACGGGGGCGTACTTT
TRBV11-2	TRBD1	-	TRBJ1-6	CASGRTGNSPLHF	TGTGCCAGCGGTAGGACAGGGAATTCACCCCTCCACTTT
TRBV5-8	-	-	TRBJ1-6	CASSHRQETYNSPLHF	TGTGCCAGCAGCCACCGACAGGAAACCTATAATTCACCCCTCCACTTT
TRBV10-1	-	-	TRBJ1-6	CASSERPDSPLHF	TGCGCCAGCAGTGAAAGACCAGATTCACCCCTCCACTTT
TRBV5-6	-	few	TRBJ1-3	CASSLAGGSLSGNTIYF	TGTGCCAGCAGCTTGGCGGGAGGGTCCCTCTCTGGAAACACCATATATTTT
TRBV7-9	-	-	TRBJ2-4	CASSLDRPQNIQYF	TGTGCCAGCAGCCTGGACCGACCCCAAAACATTCAGTACTTC
TRBV19	-	-	TRBJ1-2	CASSMRTDSMGYTF	TGTGCCAGTAGTATGAGGACAGATTCTATGGGCTACACCTTC
TRBV6-5	TRBD1	once	TRBJ1-1	CASSYRGRGRAEAFF	TGTGCCAGCAGTTATAGGGGCAGGGGGCGAGCTGAAGCTTTCTTT
TRBV15	-	-	TRBJ2-4	CATSRGFWEAYLAKNIQYF	TGTGCCACCAGCAGAGGGTTTTGGGAAGCATATCTAGCCAAAAACATTCAGTACTTC
TRBV18	-	-	TRBJ1-3	CASSRDSTAKFSGNTIYF	TGTGCCAGCTCACGCGATTCGACAGCTAAATTCTCTGGAAACACCATATATTTT